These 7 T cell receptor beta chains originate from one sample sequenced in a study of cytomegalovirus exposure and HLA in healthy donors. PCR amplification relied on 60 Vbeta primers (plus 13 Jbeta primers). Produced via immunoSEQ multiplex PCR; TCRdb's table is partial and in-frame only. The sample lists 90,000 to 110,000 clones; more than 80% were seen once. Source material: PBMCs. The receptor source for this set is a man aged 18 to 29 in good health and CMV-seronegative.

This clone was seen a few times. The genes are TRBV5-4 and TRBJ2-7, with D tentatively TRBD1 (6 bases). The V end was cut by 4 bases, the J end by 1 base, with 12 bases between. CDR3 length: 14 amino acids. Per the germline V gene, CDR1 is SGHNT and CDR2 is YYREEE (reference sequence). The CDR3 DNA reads TGTGCCAGCAGCCAACGGACAGTTTCCTACGAGCAGTACTTC. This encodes CASSQRTVSYEQYF.

CDR3: CASSLSGRVGYEQYF. The CDR3 nucleotides read TGTGCCAGCAGTTTATCTGGCAGGGTAGGCTACGAGCAGTACTTC. The chain recombines TRBV27 with TRBJ2-7, with TRBD1 as a possible D gene (5 bases). The CDR3 sequence is 15 residues long. The V end was cut by 0 bases, the J end by 3 bases, with 12 bases between. Germline CDR1 reads MNHEY; CDR2 reads SMNVEV (reference sequence).

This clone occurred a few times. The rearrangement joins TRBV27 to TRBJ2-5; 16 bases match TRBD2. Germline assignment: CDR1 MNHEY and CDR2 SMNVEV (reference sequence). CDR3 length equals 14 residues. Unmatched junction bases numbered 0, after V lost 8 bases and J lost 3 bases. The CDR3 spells CASGTSGREETQYF. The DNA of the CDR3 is TGTGCCAGCGGGACTAGCGGGAGGGAAGAGACCCAGTACTTC.

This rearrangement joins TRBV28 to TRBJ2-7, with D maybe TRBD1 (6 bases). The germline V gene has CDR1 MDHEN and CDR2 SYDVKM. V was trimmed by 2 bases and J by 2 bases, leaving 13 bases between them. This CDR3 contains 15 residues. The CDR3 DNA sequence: TGTGCCAGCAGTTTACCAGGGGAGAAGACCTACGAGCAGTACTTC. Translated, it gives CASSLPGEKTYEQYF.

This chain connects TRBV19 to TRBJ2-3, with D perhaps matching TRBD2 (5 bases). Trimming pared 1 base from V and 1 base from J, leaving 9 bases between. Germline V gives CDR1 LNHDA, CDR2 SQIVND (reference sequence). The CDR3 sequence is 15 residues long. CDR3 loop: CASSIVASRTDTQYF. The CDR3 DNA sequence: TGTGCCAGTAGTATAGTAGCTAGCCGCACAGATACGCAGTATTTT.

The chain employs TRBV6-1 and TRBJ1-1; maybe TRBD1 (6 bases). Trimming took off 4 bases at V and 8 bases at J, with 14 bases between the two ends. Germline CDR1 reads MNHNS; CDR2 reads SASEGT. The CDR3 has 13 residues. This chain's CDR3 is CASSVLGQREAFF. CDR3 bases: TGTGCCAGCAGTGTTTTAGGACAGAGGGAAGCTTTCTTT.

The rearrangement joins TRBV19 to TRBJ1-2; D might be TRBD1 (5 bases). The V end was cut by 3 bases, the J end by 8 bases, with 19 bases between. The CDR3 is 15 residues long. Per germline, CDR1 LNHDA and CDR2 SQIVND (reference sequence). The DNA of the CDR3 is TGTGCCAGTAGTATCGATCGTGGGGCTCCTAGGGGCTACACCTTC. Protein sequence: CASSIDRGAPRGYTF. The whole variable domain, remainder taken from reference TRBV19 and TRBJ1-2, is DGGITQSPKYLFRKEGQNVTLSCEQNLNHDAMYWYRQDPGQGLRLIYYSQIVNDFQKGDIAEGYSVSREKKESFPLTVTSAQKNPTAFYLCASSIDRGAPRGYTFGSGTRLTVV.